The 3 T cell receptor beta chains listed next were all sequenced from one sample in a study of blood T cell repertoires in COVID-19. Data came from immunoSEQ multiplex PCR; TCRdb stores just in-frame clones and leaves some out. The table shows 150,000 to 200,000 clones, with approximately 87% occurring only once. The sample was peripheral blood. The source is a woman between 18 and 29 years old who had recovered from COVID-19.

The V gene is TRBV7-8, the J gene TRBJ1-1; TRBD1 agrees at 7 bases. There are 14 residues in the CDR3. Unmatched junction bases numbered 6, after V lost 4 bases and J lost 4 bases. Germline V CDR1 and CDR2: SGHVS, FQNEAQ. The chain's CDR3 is CASSSGQAGTEAFF. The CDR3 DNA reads TGTGCCAGCAGCTCCGGACAGGCTGGCACTGAAGCTTTCTTT.

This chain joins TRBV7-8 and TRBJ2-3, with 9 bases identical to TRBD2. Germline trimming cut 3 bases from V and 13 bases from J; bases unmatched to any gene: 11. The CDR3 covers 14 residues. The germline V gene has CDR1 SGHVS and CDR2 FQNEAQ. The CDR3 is CASSLTLAGNYKYF. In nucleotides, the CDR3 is TGTGCCAGCAGCTTGACCCTAGCGGGGAATTATAAGTATTTT.

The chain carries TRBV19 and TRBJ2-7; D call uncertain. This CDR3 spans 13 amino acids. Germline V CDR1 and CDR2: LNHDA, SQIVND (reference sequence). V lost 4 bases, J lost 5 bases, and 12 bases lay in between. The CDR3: CASSRRRSHEQYF. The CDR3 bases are TGTGCCAGTAGTAGGCGGCGGAGCCACGAGCAGTACTTC. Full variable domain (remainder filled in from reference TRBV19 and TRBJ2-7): DGGITQSPKYLFRKEGQNVTLSCEQNLNHDAMYWYRQDPGQGLRLIYYSQIVNDFQKGDIAEGYSVSREKKESFPLTVTSAQKNPTAFYLCASSRRRSHEQYFGPGTRLTVT.